One and the same sample provided the 10 T cell receptor beta chains below, sequenced in a study of T cells expressing NK-cell markers. From its re-call of the 5' RACE reads, TCRdb lists each CDR3 protein once, without DNA. The specimen's table records about 440,000 distinct CDR3 sequences. Material: blood T cells: a sorted CD56 or NKG2C T cell subset, CD4+ or CD8+ T cells, or bulk PBMC T cells (not recorded which). The receptors here all came from a woman aged 18-70 years in good health.

The chain uses TRBV7-7 and TRBJ1-4. CDR1 is SSHAT, CDR2 FNYEAQ, per germline (reference sequence). The CDR3 sequence is 15 residues long. The CDR3 sequence is CAVGWSLGANEKLFF.

This sequence joins TRBV2 and TRBJ1-5; TCRdb names TRBD1, which stays unverified in the absence of DNA. Germline CDR1 is SNHLY and CDR2 is FYNNEI. The CDR3 runs 16 residues. CDR3 amino acids: CASGAGGTEGNQPQHF.

This rearrangement joins TRBV7-2 to TRBJ2-7; TCRdb's D gene call, TRBD1, goes unchecked for lack of DNA. Germline values: CDR1 SGHTA, CDR2 FQGNSA. This CDR3 is built from 15 residues. CDR3 region: CASSLEFGGGYEQYF.

The chain recombines TRBV20-1 with TRBJ2-3; TCRdb proposes TRBD1, but this gene call is untestable without DNA. This CDR3 has 14 amino acids. Germline loops: CDR1 DFQATT, CDR2 SNEGSKA (reference sequence). This chain's CDR3 is CSARGRGFPDTQYF.

This chain connects TRBV20-1 to TRBJ2-7; there is no DNA to check the TCRdb D call of TRBD2. The V gene's germline CDR1 is DFQATT and CDR2 SNEGSKA (reference sequence). The CDR3 sequence is 15 residues long. This chain's CDR3 is CSARELADVRYEQYF.

The chain has TRBV7-2 and TRBJ1-2. CDR1 is SGHTA and CDR2 is FQGNSA in the germline V gene. The CDR3 is made up of 14 amino acids. CDR3 sequence: CASSLLGSRHGYTF.

V usage is TRBV4-2 and J usage is TRBJ2-2; TCRdb reports TRBD1, a call that lacks DNA to check it against. The germline V gene has CDR1 LGHNA and CDR2 YNFKEQ. The CDR3 length is 17 residues. The chain's CDR3 is CASSQDFHGRGSGELFF.

This rearrangement joins TRBV12-3 or TRBV12-4 to TRBJ1-2; TCRdb's assignment of TRBD1 cannot be checked, as there is no DNA. This CDR3 has 13 amino acids. CDR3 protein: CASTSQGFRGYTF.

The chain combines TRBV27 with TRBJ2-7. Looked up from germline, CDR1 is MNHEY and CDR2 is SMNVEV (reference sequence). CDR3 length: 14 residues. The CDR3 region is CASSPRYAPYEQYF.

The chain couples TRBV4-3 to TRBJ1-1. The CDR3 is 16 residues long. Germline V lookup: CDR1 LGHNA, CDR2 YSLEER. The CDR3 loop reads CASSQDKDLMVAEAFF.